This T cell receptor (beta chain) comes out of a study of identical twins. The trim removed 4 bases at V and 2 bases at J, leaving 9 bases unmatched. Germline V gene sequence: CDR1 SGHVS, CDR2 FQNEAQ. This CDR3 has 16 residues. Every sampled donor was Caucasian and healthy. TCRdb itself ran the 5' RACE reads through MiXCR, one entry per CDR3 protein. The sample lists roughly 720,000 distinct CDR3 sequences, roughly 18% occurring once. This sample also belongs to another study, concerning T cells expressing NK-cell markers. That study reports: These clonotypes, the leaders elsewhere, also led the CD3+CD56-NKG2C+ fraction in four donors. Whether expanded NKG2C+ T cell clones recognized HCMV stayed uncertain.

Sequencing input: PBMCs. The source is a woman under 30 in good health. The chain links TRBV7-8 to TRBJ2-3, with TRBD2 matching 7 bases. CDR3 residues: CASSYKRGGLTDTQYF. As DNA, the CDR3 is TGTGCCAGCAGCTATAAGCGCGGGGGACTCACAGATACGCAGTATTTT.